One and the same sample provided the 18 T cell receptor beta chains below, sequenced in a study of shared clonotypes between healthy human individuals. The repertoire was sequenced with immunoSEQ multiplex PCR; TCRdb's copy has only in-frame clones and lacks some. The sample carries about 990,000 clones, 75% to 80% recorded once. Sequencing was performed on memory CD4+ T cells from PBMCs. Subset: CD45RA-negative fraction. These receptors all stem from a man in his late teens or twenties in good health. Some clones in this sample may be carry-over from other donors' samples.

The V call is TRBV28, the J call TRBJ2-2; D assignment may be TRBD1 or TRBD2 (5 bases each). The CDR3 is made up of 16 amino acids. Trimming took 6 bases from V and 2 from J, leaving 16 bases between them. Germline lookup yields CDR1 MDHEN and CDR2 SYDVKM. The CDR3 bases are TGTGCCAGCAGATCGGGACGGCGGGTAAACACCGGGGAGCTGTTTTTT. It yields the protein CASRSGRRVNTGELFF.

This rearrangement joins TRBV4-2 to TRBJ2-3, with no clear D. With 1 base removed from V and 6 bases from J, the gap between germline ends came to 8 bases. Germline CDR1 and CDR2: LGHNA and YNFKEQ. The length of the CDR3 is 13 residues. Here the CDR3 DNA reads TGTGCCAGCAGCCAAGCCCCCCAGGATACGCAGTATTTT. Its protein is CASSQAPQDTQYF.

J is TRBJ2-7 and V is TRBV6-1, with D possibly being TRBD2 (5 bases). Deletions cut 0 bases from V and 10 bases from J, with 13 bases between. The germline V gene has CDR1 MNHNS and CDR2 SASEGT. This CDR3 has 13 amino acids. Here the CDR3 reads CASSEAGSRAQYF. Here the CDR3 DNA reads TGTGCCAGCAGTGAAGCGGGTTCGAGGGCCCAGTACTTC.

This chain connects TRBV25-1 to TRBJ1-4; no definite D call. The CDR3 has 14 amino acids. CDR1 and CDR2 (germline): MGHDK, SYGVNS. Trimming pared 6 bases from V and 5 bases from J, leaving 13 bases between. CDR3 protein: CASRSAVYNEKLFF. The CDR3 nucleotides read TGTGCCAGCAGAAGTGCCGTCTACAATGAAAAACTGTTTTTT.

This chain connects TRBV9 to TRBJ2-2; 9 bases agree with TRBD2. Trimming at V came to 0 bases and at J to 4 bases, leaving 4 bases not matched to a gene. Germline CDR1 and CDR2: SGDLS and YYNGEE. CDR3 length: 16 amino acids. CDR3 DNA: TGTGCCAGCAGCGTAGACCAAGCGGGAGGCACCGGGGAGCTGTTTTTT. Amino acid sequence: CASSVDQAGGTGELFF.

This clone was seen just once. CDR3 nucleotide sequence: TGTGCCAGCAGCTTAGCGACAGGCAGTGGGGGGAAAAACACCATATATTTT. It is translated as CASSLATGSGGKNTIYF. V and J are TRBV7-2 and TRBJ1-3, with a weak D call TRBD1 (6 bases). The germline V and J ends were trimmed by 0 bases and 6 bases, with 18 bases remaining between them. This CDR3 has 17 residues. From germline, CDR1 is SGHTA and CDR2 FQGNSA.

The CDR3 DNA sequence: TGTGCCAGCTCGACAGGCGAATATGGCTACACCTTC. Its translation: CASSTGEYGYTF. The V and J genes are TRBV6-1 and TRBJ1-2; a possible D gene is TRBD1 (6 bases). Germline V lookup: CDR1 MNHNS, CDR2 SASEGT. The CDR3 has 12 amino acids. The ends were cut back, 8 bases at V and 5 bases at J, with 12 bases in the middle.

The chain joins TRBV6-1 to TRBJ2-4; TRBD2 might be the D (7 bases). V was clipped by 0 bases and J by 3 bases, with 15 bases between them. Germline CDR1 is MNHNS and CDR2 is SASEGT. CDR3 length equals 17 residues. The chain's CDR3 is CASSEAGWGGNKNIQYF. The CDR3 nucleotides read TGTGCCAGCAGTGAAGCGGGATGGGGGGGCAACAAAAACATTCAGTACTTC.

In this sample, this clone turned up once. The CDR3 bases are TGTGCCAGCAGCCCCCGTTTGCTAGCGGAAAACACCGGGGAGCTGTTTTTT. Translated, it gives CASSPRLLAENTGELFF. The V gene is TRBV7-2, the J gene TRBJ2-2; 7 bases map to TRBD2. The CDR3 runs 17 residues. The germline V gene has CDR1 SGHTA and CDR2 FQGNSA. J lost 2 bases, V lost 5 bases, and 11 bases had no gene match. The full variable domain, with the rest looked up from reference TRBV7-2 and TRBJ2-2, is GAGVSQSPSNKVTEKGKDVELRCDPISGHTALYWYRQSLGQGLEFLIYFQGNSAPDKSGLPSDRFSAERTGGSVSTLTIQRTQQEDSAVYLCASSPRLLAENTGELFFGEGSRLTVL.

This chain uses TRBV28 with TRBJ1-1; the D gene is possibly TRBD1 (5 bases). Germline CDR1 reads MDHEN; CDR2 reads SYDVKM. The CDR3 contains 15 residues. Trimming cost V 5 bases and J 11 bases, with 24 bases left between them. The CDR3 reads CASSGHTGTPDTAFF. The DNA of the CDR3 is TGTGCCAGCAGTGGTCACACCGGGACCCCCGATACCGCTTTCTTT.

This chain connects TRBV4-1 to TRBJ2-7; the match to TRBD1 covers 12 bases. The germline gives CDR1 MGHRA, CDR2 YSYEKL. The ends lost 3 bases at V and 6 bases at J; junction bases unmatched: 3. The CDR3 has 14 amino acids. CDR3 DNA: TGCGCCAGCAGCCAGGGGACAGGGGGCTCCGAGCAGTACTTC. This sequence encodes CASSQGTGGSEQYF.

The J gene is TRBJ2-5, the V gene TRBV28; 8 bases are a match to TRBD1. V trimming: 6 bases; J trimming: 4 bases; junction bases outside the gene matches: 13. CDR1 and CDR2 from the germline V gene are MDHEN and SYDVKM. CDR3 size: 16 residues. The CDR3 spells CASRGRAGGKGETQYF. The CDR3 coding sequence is TGTGCCAGCAGAGGGCGGGCAGGGGGCAAGGGAGAGACCCAGTACTTC.

The CDR3: CASSPTPGRLGAYEQYF. CDR3 nucleotide sequence: TGCGCCAGCAGCCCCACTCCGGGCAGGTTGGGAGCCTACGAGCAGTACTTC. The rearrangement links TRBV4-1 to TRBJ2-7; TRBD2 is a possible D gene (5 bases). Germline CDR1 reads MGHRA; CDR2 reads YSYEKL. Trimming took 4 bases from V and 2 from J, leaving 21 bases between them. The CDR3 spans 17 residues.

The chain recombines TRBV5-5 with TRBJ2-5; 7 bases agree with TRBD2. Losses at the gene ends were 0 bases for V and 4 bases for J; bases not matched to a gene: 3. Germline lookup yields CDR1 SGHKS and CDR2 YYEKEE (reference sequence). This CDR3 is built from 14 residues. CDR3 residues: CASSLEGRGETQYF. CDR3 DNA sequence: TGTGCCAGCAGCTTGGAAGGGAGGGGAGAGACCCAGTACTTC.

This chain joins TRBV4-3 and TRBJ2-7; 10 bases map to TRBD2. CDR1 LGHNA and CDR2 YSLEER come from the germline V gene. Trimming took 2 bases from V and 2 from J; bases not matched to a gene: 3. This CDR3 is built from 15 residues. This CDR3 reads CASSQTGLATYEQYF. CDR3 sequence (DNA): TGCGCCAGCAGCCAAACGGGACTAGCGACCTACGAGCAGTACTTC.

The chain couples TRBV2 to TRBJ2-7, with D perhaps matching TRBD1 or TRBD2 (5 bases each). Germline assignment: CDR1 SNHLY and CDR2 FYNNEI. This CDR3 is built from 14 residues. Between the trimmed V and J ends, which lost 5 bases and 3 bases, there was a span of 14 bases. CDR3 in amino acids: CASSTSGTGYEQYF. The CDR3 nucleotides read TGTGCCAGCAGTACCTCTGGGACGGGCTACGAGCAGTACTTC.

The CDR3, as DNA: TGCGCCAGCAGCCCCAGACCCTCAGGGGTATCACTAGAGACCCAGTACTTC. This codes for CASSPRPSGVSLETQYF. The rearrangement joins TRBV5-1 to TRBJ2-5; a weak D match, TRBD1 (6 bases). Trimming removed 4 bases from V and 4 bases from J, with 23 bases in between. CDR1 and CDR2 from the germline V gene are SGHRS and YFSETQ. The CDR3 has 17 amino acids.

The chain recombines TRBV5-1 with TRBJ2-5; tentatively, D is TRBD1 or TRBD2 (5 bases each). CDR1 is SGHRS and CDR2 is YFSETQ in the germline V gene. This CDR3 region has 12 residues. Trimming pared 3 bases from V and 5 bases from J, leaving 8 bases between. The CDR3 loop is CASSYEGETQYF. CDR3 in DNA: TGCGCCAGCAGCTATGAGGGGGAGACCCAGTACTTC.